This passage covers 6 T cell receptor beta chains from one sample sequenced in a study of cytomegalovirus exposure and HLA in healthy donors (dated by TCRdb to the late 2010s). The method behind the library was the immunoSEQ multiplex PCR assay. For the multiplex PCR, a mixture combining 60 forward primers for TCR Vbeta segments and 13 reverse primers for TCR Jbeta segments was used. TCRdb obtained this table from immuneACCESS and retained in-frame rearrangements with V and J assigned. These tables miss some clones; where compared with another copy, unresolved V genes account for less than half of the shortfall, and the remainder is unexplained. Counted in this sample were some 190,000 clones; about three quarters of them appeared once. Jointly, the top ten make up roughly 1.5% of the sample. The sample comprised PBMCs. These TCRs come from a man between 18 and 35 years old in good health and CMV-seronegative.

The genes are TRBV7-8 and TRBJ2-3; 11 bases are a match to TRBD1. The CDR3 sequence is 15 residues long. V dropped 4 bases and J dropped 3; count of bases not matched to a gene: 3. The germline gives CDR1 SGHVS, CDR2 FQNEAQ. DNA for the CDR3: TGTGCCAGCAGCTCGGGACAGGGGGGGACAGATACGCAGTATTTT. It specifies CASSSGQGGTDTQYF.

The chain employs TRBV18 and TRBJ1-1; D not certain. Germline V gives CDR1 KGHSH, CDR2 LQKENI. Trimming cost V 1 base and J 2 bases, with 14 bases left between them. The CDR3 loop spans 16 amino acids. The CDR3 is CASSPQGGPYNTEAFF. CDR3 sequence (DNA): TGTGCCAGCTCACCACAAGGAGGGCCCTACAACACTGAAGCTTTCTTT. Combining the CDR3 with reference TRBV18 and TRBJ1-1 gives the whole variable domain NAGVMQNPRHLVRRRGQEARLRCSPMKGHSHVYWYRQLPEEGLKFMVYLQKENIIDESGMPKERFSAEFPKEGPSILRIQQVVRGDSAAYFCASSPQGGPYNTEAFFGQGTRLTVV.

Turning to this clone: Distinct nucleotide sequences in the sample also encode this CDR3. J is TRBJ2-7 and V is TRBV29-1; D may be TRBD1 (6 bases). This CDR3 contains 12 residues. CDR1 is SQVTM and CDR2 is ANQGSEA in the germline V gene. Trimming removed 4 bases from V and 2 bases from J, with 9 bases in between. The DNA of the CDR3 is TGCAGCGTTGGTCAGGGGACCTACGAGCAGTACTTC. This translates into CSVGQGTYEQYF.

V and J are TRBV5-1 and TRBJ2-5; the match to TRBD1 covers 7 bases. V was pared by 3 bases and J by 5 bases, with 7 bases of the junction left unmatched. The CDR3 loop spans 14 amino acids. In germline, CDR1 is SGHRS, CDR2 YFSETQ. This chain's CDR3 is CASSSRQGQETQYF. The CDR3 DNA sequence: TGCGCCAGCAGCTCCCGACAGGGACAGGAGACCCAGTACTTC. Full variable domain (rest looked up from reference TRBV5-1 and TRBJ2-5): KAGVTQTPRYLIKTRGQQVTLSCSPISGHRSVSWYQQTPGQGLQFLFEYFSETQRNKGNFPGRFSGRQFSNSRSEMNVSTLELGDSALYLCASSSRQGQETQYFGPGTRLLVL.

V usage is TRBV5-1 and J usage is TRBJ1-5; 12 bases map to TRBD1. Trimming cost V 4 bases and J 3 bases; bases outside gene matches: 8. Germline CDR1 SGHRS, CDR2 YFSETQ. CDR3 length: 17 residues. The CDR3 region is CASSPGQGAWDNQPQHF. The DNA for the CDR3 is TGCGCCAGCAGCCCGGGACAGGGGGCCTGGGACAATCAGCCCCAGCATTTT.

This chain joins TRBV5-8 and TRBJ2-1; the match to TRBD1 covers 9 bases. CDR1 and CDR2 (germline): SGHTS, YDEGEE. The V gene end was trimmed by 5 bases and the J gene end by 9 bases; junction bases not matched to a gene: 9. The CDR3 runs 14 residues. The CDR3 bases are TGTGCCAGCAGTACGGGACAGGGTTTCCGTGAGCAGTTCTTC. Residues: CASSTGQGFREQFF.